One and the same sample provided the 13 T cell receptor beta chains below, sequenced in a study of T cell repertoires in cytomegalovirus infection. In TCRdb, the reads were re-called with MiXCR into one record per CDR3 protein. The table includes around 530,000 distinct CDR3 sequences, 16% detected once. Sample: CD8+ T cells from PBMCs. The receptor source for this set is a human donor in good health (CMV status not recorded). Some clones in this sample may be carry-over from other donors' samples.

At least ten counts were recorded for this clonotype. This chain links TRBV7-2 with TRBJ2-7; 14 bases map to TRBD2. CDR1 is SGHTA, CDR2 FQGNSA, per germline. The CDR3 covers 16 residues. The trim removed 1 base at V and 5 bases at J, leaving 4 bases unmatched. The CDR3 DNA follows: TGTGCCAGCAGCTTAGACGGGACTAGCGGGAGTCACGAGCAGTACTTC. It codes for CASSLDGTSGSHEQYF.

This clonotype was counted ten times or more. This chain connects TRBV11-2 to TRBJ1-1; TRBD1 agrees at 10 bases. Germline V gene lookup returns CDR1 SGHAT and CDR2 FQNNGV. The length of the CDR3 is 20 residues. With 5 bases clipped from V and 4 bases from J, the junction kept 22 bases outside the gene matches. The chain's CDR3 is CASSVPVATGGILRSTEAFF. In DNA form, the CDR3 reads TGTGCCAGCAGCGTTCCCGTTGCGACAGGGGGCATTTTGAGAAGCACTGAAGCTTTCTTT.

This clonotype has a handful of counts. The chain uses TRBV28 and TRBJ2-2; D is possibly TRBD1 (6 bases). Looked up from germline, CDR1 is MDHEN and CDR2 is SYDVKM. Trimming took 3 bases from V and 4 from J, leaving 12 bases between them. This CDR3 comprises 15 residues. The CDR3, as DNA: TGTGCCAGCAGTTTGGACAGACCGGTCACCGGGGAGCTGTTTTTT. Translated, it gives CASSLDRPVTGELFF.

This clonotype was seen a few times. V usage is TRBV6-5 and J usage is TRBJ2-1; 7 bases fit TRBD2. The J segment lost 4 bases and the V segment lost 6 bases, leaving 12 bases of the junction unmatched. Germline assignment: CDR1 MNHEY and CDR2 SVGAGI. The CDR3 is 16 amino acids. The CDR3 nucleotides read TGTGCCAGCAGGTTTTCCCCTAGCGGACCTTACAATGAGCAGTTCTTC. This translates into CASRFSPSGPYNEQFF.

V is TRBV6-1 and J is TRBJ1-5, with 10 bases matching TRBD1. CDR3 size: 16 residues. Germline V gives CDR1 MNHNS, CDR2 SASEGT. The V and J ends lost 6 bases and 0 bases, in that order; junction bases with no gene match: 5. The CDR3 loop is CASRKDRGVSNQPQHF. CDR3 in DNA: TGTGCCAGCAGGAAGGACAGGGGGGTTAGCAATCAGCCCCAGCATTTT.

CDR3 loop: CASSELAERIGELFF. CDR3 sequence (DNA): TGTGCCAGCAGTGAACTAGCGGAGCGCATCGGGGAGCTGTTTTTT. J is TRBJ2-2 and V is TRBV2; the match to TRBD2 covers 7 bases. V dropped 2 bases and J dropped 7; count of bases not matched to a gene: 7. The CDR3 has 15 amino acids. Germline V gene lookup returns CDR1 SNHLY and CDR2 FYNNEI.

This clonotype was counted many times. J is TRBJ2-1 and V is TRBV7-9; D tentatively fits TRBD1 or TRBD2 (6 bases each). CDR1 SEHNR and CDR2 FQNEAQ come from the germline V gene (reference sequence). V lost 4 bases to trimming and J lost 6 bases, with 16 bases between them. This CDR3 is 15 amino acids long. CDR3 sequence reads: CASSSGARGGNEQFF. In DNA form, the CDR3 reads TGTGCCAGCAGCTCGGGGGCCAGGGGAGGCAATGAGCAGTTCTTC.

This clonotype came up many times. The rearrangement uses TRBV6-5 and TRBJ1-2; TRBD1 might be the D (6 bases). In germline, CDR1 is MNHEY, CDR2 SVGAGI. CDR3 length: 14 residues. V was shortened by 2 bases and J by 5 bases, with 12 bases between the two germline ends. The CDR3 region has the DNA TGTGCCAGCAGTTACAAGACAGGTCTTTATGGCTACACCTTC. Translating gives CASSYKTGLYGYTF.

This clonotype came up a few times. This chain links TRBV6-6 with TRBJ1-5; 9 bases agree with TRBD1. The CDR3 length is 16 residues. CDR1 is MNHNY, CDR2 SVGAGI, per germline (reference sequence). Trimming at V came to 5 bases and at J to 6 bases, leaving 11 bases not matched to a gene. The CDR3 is CASSETTGGAGQPQHF. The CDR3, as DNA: TGTGCCAGCAGTGAGACCACAGGGGGCGCGGGTCAGCCCCAGCATTTT.

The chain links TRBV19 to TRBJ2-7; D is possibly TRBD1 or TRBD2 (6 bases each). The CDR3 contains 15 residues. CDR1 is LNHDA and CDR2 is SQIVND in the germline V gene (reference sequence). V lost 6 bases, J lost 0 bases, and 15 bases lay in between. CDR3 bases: TGTGCCAGTAGCTGGGGGGCGGGTACCTCCTACGAGCAGTACTTC. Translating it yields CASSWGAGTSYEQYF.

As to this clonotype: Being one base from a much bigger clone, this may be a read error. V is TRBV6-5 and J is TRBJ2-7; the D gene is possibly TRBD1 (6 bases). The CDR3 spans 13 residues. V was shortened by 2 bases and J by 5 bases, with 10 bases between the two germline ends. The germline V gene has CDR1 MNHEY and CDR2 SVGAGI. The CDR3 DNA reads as TGTGCCAGCAGTTACGTGCAGGGGAACGAGCAGTACTTC. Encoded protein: CASSYVQGNEQYF.

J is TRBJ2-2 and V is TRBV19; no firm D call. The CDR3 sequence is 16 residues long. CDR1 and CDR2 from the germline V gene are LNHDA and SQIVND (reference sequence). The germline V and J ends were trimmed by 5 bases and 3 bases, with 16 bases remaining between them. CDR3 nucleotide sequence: TGTGCCAGTAGTGGCCCTGTTCACCAGGACACCGGGGAGCTGTTTTTT. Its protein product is CASSGPVHQDTGELFF.

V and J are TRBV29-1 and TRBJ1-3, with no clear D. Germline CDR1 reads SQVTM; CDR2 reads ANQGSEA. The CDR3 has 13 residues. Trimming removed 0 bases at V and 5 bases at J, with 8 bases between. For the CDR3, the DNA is TGCAGCGTTGAAGAAGGGCTTCGAAACACCATATATTTT. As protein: CSVEEGLRNTIYF.